The entry below describes one T cell receptor beta chain. Its cognate antigen is unknown. This sample stems from a study of cytomegalovirus exposure and HLA in healthy donors. 13 Jbeta primers and 60 Vbeta primers were used for the PCR. Here immunoSEQ multiplex PCR was the method, and the copy in TCRdb shows in-frame clones only, minus some. The sample has some 130,000 clones; 79% are singletons. The length of the CDR3 is 11 residues. The V end was cut by 8 bases, the J end by 2 bases, with 3 bases between. Germline V CDR1 and CDR2: LNHDA, SQIVND (reference sequence). General study results and limits: The number of N-insertions in an Asian-associated ancestry cluster was reportedly below the roughly 670-donor mean in a later analysis. When analyzed later, a missense DCLRE1C variant was found to be linked to TCR beta V- and J-gene trimming. Rare TCR sequences predominated, though certain public TCRs were found in many donors. Per a later analysis, about 15,000 TCR beta sequences showed association with HLA alleles at 0.05 false discovery rate.

The sequence came from a man between 18 and 29 years old in good health and CMV-seronegative. The chain carries TRBV19 and TRBJ1-4, with unresolved D. Source material: PBMCs. CDR3 sequence: CASETNEKLFF. In DNA, the CDR3 is TGTGCCAGTGAGACTAATGAAAAACTGTTTTTT.